This T cell receptor beta chain was recovered during a study of cytomegalovirus exposure and HLA in healthy donors. The CDR3 is made up of 15 amino acids. Germline V gives CDR1 LGHNA, CDR2 YSLEER. Trimming took off 0 bases at V and 0 bases at J, with 8 bases between the two ends. Note on this clone: Its antigen remains unknown.

In the PCR, 60 Vbeta and 13 Jbeta primers were used. Original data processing: Around 9.9 million shared chains were among the 65 million to 85 million unique TCR beta chains that a later analysis counted. Method: immunoSEQ multiplex PCR; TCRdb's copy keeps in-frame clones and lacks some. V, J and clone size reflect that table, while D and trimming were determined from the DNA. The sample includes about 120,000 clones, roughly 78% of them seen just once. Overall study results and limits: Many donors carried some public TCRs, although rarity characterized most TCR sequences.

The rearrangement links TRBV4-3 to TRBJ2-5; D is uncertain. The sequence came from a woman in her twenties or thirties in good health and CMV-seropositive. The material sequenced was PBMCs. The CDR3 here is CASSQERDYQETQYF. DNA of the CDR3: TGCGCCAGCAGCCAAGAACGCGACTACCAAGAGACCCAGTACTTC.